This T cell receptor beta chain was profiled in a study of cytomegalovirus exposure and HLA in healthy donors. Notes on the study in general: Donor immune exposure was known only as CMV serostatus. Earlier findings revealed that most TCR beta V segments proved productive either about 90% or about 30% of the time. In a later analysis, TCR beta V- and J-gene trimming showed a link to a missense DCLRE1C variant.

With regard to this clone: What it binds is unknown. A read error may account for a junction end that differs from germline.

Both 60 Vbeta primers and 13 Jbeta primers went into the PCR. Clones were read by immunoSEQ multiplex PCR, and TCRdb kept only the in-frame ones, dropping some. The table includes 200,000 to 250,000 clones, 76% detected once. CDR1 is SGHRS and CDR2 is YFSETQ in the germline V gene. The CDR3 extends over 15 amino acids. The clonotype was recovered from a man younger than 30 in good health and CMV-seronegative. Sequenced material: PBMCs. This chain uses TRBV5-1 with TRBJ2-7, with TRBD1 matching over 7 bases. The CDR3 region is CASSLVAGGTYGQYF. The CDR3 nucleotides are TGCGCCAGCAGCTTGGTGGCAGGGGGTACCTACGGGCAGTACTTC.